The 2 T cell receptor beta chains below come from one sample, sequenced in a study of blood T cell repertoires in COVID-19. Measured with immunoSEQ multiplex PCR; TCRdb has only the in-frame clones, and not every one. Of about 92,000 clones listed, about 78% are singletons. The sample taken for sequencing was peripheral blood. These TCRs come from a man between 50 and 59 years old who had recovered from COVID-19.

CDR3 protein: CASSAVAGGYNEQFF. As DNA, the CDR3 is TGTGCCAGCAGCGCCGTAGCGGGAGGCTACAATGAGCAGTTCTTC. This sequence joins TRBV9 and TRBJ2-1; 10 positions match TRBD2. This CDR3 is built from 15 residues. V shed 3 bases, J shed 3 bases, and the junction held 3 bases outside the gene matches. Per the germline V gene, CDR1 is SGDLS and CDR2 is YYNGEE.

V and J are TRBV4-3 and TRBJ2-7, with TRBD1 matching over 11 bases. V dropped 4 bases and J dropped 6; count of bases not matched to a gene: 11. This CDR3 has 16 residues. Germline-derived CDR1 and CDR2 are LGHNA and YSLEER. The CDR3 DNA sequence: TGCGCCAGCAGCCTACGGACAGGGGGCATCTTACGCGAGCAGTACTTC. Its protein is CASSLRTGGILREQYF.